This TCR beta chain was obtained from a study of T cell responses to AZD1222 COVID-19 vaccine. Profiled with immunoSEQ multiplex PCR; TCRdb holds only in-frame clones, not every one. The sample lists 94,000 or so clones, approximately 87% occurring once. The V end was cut by 2 bases, the J end by 0 bases, with 11 bases between. The CDR3 spans 15 residues. Per germline, CDR1 LGHNA and CDR2 YSLEER. Sequencing used peripheral blood, obtained on day 0 of AZD1222 vaccination. The receptor was isolated from an adult in good health. The chain is built from TRBV4-3 and TRBJ2-7; no reliable D call. CDR3 in amino acids: CASSQRTLSSYEQYF. The CDR3 DNA follows: TGCGCCAGCAGCCAAAGGACGTTAAGCTCCTACGAGCAGTACTTC.